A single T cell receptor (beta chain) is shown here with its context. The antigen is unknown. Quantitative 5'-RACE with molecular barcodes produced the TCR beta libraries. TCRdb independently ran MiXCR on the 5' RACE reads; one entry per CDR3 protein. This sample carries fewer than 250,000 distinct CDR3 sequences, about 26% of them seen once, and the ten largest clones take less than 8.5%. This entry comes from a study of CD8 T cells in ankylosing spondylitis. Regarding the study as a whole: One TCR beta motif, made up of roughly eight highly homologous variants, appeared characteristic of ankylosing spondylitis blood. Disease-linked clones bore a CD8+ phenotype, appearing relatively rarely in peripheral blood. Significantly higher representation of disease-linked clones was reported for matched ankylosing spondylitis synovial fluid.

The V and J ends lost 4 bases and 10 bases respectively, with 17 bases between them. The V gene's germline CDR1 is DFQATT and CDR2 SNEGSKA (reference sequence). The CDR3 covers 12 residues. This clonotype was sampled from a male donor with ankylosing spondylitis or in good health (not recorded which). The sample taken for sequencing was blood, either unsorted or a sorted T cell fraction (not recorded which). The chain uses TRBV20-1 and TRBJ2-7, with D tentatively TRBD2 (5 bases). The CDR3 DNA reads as TGCAGTGCTATAAGAGGGAACTGGGCTCAGTACTTC. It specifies CSAIRGNWAQYF.